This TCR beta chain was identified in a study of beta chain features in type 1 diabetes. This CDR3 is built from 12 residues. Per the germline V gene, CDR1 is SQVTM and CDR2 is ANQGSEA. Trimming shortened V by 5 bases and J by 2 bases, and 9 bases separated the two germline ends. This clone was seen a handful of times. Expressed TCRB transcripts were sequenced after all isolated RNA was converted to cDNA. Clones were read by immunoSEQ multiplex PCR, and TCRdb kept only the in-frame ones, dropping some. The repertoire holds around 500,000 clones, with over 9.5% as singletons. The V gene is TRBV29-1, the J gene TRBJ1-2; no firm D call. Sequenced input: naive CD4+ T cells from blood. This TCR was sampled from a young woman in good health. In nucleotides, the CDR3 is TGCAGCGTTTACAGTCCGAACTATGGCTACACCTTC. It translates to CSVYSPNYGYTF.